Included here is one T cell receptor (beta chain) sequence, with context. The sample is drawn from a study of T cell changes during pregnancy in multiple sclerosis. The length of the CDR3 is 12 residues. Germline V CDR1 and CDR2: SNHLY, FYNNEI. V lost 2 bases, J lost 5 bases, and 5 bases lay in between. The method was immunoSEQ multiplex PCR; TCRdb's version includes in-frame clones alone and lacks a portion of them. The repertoire holds tens of thousands of clones, with roughly 89% as singletons. The source is a female donor with multiple sclerosis, enrolled in a pregnancy study. Sequenced here: CD4+ T cells from peripheral blood mononuclear cells, sampled in the first trimester of pregnancy. The chain recombines TRBV2 with TRBJ2-3; D remains ambiguous. CDR3 in DNA: TGTGCCAGCAGTGAATCCGGAGATACGCAGTATTTT. As protein: CASSESGDTQYF.